The 2 T cell receptor beta chains below come from one sample, sequenced in a study of identical twins. TCRdb analysed the 5' RACE reads with MiXCR anew, one entry per CDR3 protein. The table lists about 660,000 distinct CDR3 sequences, 8% to 9% of them singletons. The same data also contributed to another study, on yellow fever vaccine responses in identical twins.

Sequenced material: PBMCs. The receptor set was obtained from a woman aged 18-29 years in good health.

This clonotype was observed a handful of times. The CDR3 bases are TGTGCCAGCAGTCCTCATTTAGGGCTGCAGTACTTC. Translating gives CASSPHLGLQYF. The chain joins TRBV27 to TRBJ2-7; D uncertain. Trimming shortened V by 5 bases and J by 9 bases, and 14 bases separated the two germline ends. This CDR3 is built from 12 residues. Germline-derived CDR1 and CDR2 are MNHEY and SMNVEV (reference sequence).

The J gene is TRBJ2-5, the V gene TRBV29-1; 8 nucleotides align to TRBD1. V shed 6 bases and J 5 bases; nucleotides not matched to a gene: 8. This CDR3 spans 13 amino acids. The germline CDR1 and CDR2 sequences are SQVTM and ANQGSEA. The CDR3 nucleotides read TGCAGCGTCCGGACAGGGTTGAGGGAGACCCAGTACTTC. It codes for CSVRTGLRETQYF.